The T cell receptor (beta chain) under discussion was sequenced for a study of T cell repertoires in cytomegalovirus infection. Study at large: CMV epitopes used comprised recently identified HLA-C-restricted ones and well-studied HLA-B-restricted ones.

Each CDR3 protein is one row after TCRdb ran MiXCR on the reads. Counted here are 100,000 to 150,000 distinct CDR3 sequences, over 30% occurring once; the ten biggest clones make up roughly 50%. V lost 2 bases to trimming and J lost 8 bases; unmatched junction nucleotides: 9. Germline V gene sequence: CDR1 MNHEY, CDR2 SMNVEV (reference sequence). The CDR3 totals 15 residues. Note on this clonotype: Its specificity is unknown.

This clonotype was sampled from a human donor in good health (CMV status not recorded). Some clones in this sample may be carry-over from other donors' samples. Sequenced here: CD8+ T cells from cultured PBMCs, sampled from culture after CMV antigen stimulation. The V gene is TRBV27, the J gene TRBJ2-3; TRBD2 matches 8 bases. The CDR3 DNA is TGTGCCAGCAGTTTAGGTCAGCGGGGGCTTAGTACGCAGTATTTT. This codes for CASSLGQRGLSTQYF.